This TCR beta chain was recovered during a study of blood T cell repertoires in COVID-19. Whole-study context: Donors in the United States, Italy and Spain gave samples during acute or convalescent COVID-19. The cDNA or gDNA used as material had been derived from T cells, B-cell-depleted T cells, or PBMCs.

The V and J ends lost 0 bases and 9 bases, in that order; junction bases with no gene match: 13. The CDR3 spans 17 residues. The germline gives CDR1 SGHKS, CDR2 YYEKEE (reference sequence). In the source study's methods: Amplification of reference gene primers provided the estimated nucleated cell counts. Sequenced by immunoSEQ multiplex PCR; TCRdb stores in-frame clones only, minus some. D and trimming were read from the DNA, whereas the V and J calls and clone size are those reported in that table. Of about 280,000 clones in the sample, around 90% were seen once. The chain joins TRBV5-5 to TRBJ2-1; 9 nucleotides align to TRBD2. The source is a man aged 18 to 30 with active or convalescent COVID-19. The specimen was peripheral blood. The CDR3: CASSLGGFGGGASEQFF. The CDR3 nucleotides read TGTGCCAGCAGCTTGGGAGGGTTTGGCGGGGGGGCCAGTGAGCAGTTCTTC.